This is a list of T cell receptor beta chains from one sample in a study of OX40 agonist ivuxolimab in advanced cancers. The method was immunoSEQ multiplex PCR; TCRdb's version includes in-frame clones alone and lacks a portion of them. The sample contains about 96,000 clones, about four fifths of which appear only once. Sequencing used CD4+ or CD8+ T cells sorted from blood, obtained in a trial of the OX40 agonist ivuxolimab. The receptors originated from an adult with an advanced solid tumor such as melanoma, head and neck, liver or kidney cancer. Each CDR3 is given with its conserved first and last residue. A D gene is named only where the DNA matches it firmly. Size values are once, few and many counts, or a class for expanded clones, and some rows have none.

length,D,J,V,size,CDR3,DNA
15,TRBD1,TRBJ1-1,TRBV18,once,CASSPIQGIGTEAFF,TGTGCCAGCTCACCAATACAGGGGATCGGGACTGAAGCTTTCTTT
16,TRBD2,TRBJ2-1,TRBV2,once,CASNSGTSGLPREQFF,TGTGCCAGCAACTCAGGGACTAGCGGCCTACCCAGGGAGCAGTTCTTC
14,-,TRBJ2-3,TRBV5-1,-,CASSTAGVADTQYF,TGCGCCAGCAGCACCGCAGGGGTGGCAGATACGCAGTATTTT
16,-,TRBJ1-2,TRBV28,-,CASSYTVGTGDYGYTF,TGTGCCAGCAGCTATACGGTGGGAACGGGGGACTATGGCTACACCTTC
18,TRBD1,TRBJ2-7,TRBV5-1,-,CASSLIPQTGGGRYEQYF,TGCGCCAGCAGCTTGATCCCTCAGACAGGGGGCGGGAGGTACGAGCAGTACTTC
14,-,TRBJ1-2,TRBV27,few,CASRNSGVNYGYTF,TGTGCCAGCAGGAATTCAGGGGTAAACTATGGCTACACCTTC
14,-,TRBJ2-1,TRBV11-2,-,CASSLSGDYNEQFF,TGTGCCAGCAGCTTATCAGGGGACTACAATGAGCAGTTCTTC
15,-,TRBJ1-1,TRBV4-2,-,CASSHFQDENTEAFF,TGTGCCAGCAGCCACTTCCAGGACGAGAACACTGAAGCTTTCTTT
14,TRBD2,TRBJ2-7,TRBV5-1,-,CASSLSGRVYEQYF,TGCGCCAGCAGCCTGAGCGGGAGGGTATACGAGCAGTACTTC
14,-,TRBJ2-7,TRBV12-5,once,CASGPNQGIGEQYF,TGTGCTAGTGGTCCGAATCAGGGGATCGGCGAGCAGTACTTC
11,-,TRBJ2-7,TRBV30,-,CAWALAYEQYF,TGTGCCTGGGCATTGGCTTACGAGCAGTACTTC
14,-,TRBJ2-7,TRBV11-2,-,CASTLNSFRYEQYF,TGTGCCAGCACCCTTAACTCTTTCCGCTACGAGCAGTACTTC
15,TRBD2,TRBJ2-7,TRBV5-1,once,CASSSGASGSYEQYF,TGCGCCAGCAGCTCAGGCGCTAGCGGGAGCTACGAGCAGTACTTC
14,TRBD1,TRBJ2-7,TRBV19,-,CASSPGQGPYEQYF,TGTGCCAGTAGTCCCGGACAGGGACCCTACGAGCAGTACTTC
12,-,TRBJ2-7,TRBV10-3,-,CAISADAYEQYF,TGTGCCATCAGCGCGGACGCCTACGAGCAGTACTTC
14,TRBD1,TRBJ2-2,TRBV10-3,-,CAAAGTENTGELFF,TGTGCCGCCGCCGGGACAGAGAACACCGGGGAGCTGTTTTTT
19,-,TRBJ2-6,TRBV27,-,CASSLRSSPEGSGANVLTF,TGTGCCAGCAGTTTGCGGTCCTCCCCCGAGGGATCTGGGGCCAACGTCCTGACTTTC
14,-,TRBJ2-7,TRBV6-1,-,CASSEWRVGYEQYF,TGTGCCAGCAGTGAATGGCGGGTCGGCTACGAGCAGTACTTC
15,TRBD1,TRBJ1-5,TRBV5-8,-,CASSLVRTGGQPQHF,TGTGCCAGCAGCTTGGTAAGGACAGGGGGTCAGCCCCAGCATTTT
13,-,TRBJ2-2,TRBV7-3,few,CASSLTGSGELFF,TGTGCCAGCAGCTTAACGGGTTCCGGGGAGCTGTTTTTT
15,-,TRBJ1-3,TRBV18,-,CASSLDRSSGNTIYF,TGTGCCAGCTCCCTCGACAGGAGCTCTGGAAACACCATATATTTT
13,TRBD2,TRBJ2-5,TRBV7-9,few,CASSRASGPTQYF,TGTGCCAGCAGCAGGGCTAGCGGACCTACCCAGTACTTC
16,-,TRBJ2-3,TRBV7-9,-,CASSSNSGGSTDTQYF,TGTGCCAGCAGCTCCAACAGCGGAGGGAGCACAGATACGCAGTATTTT
15,-,TRBJ1-2,TRBV23-1,-,CASSQSIRVGYGYTF,TGCGCCAGCAGTCAATCGATCAGGGTCGGCTATGGCTACACCTTC
15,-,TRBJ2-5,TRBV12-5,-,CASGVPLTGIETQYF,TGTGCTAGTGGGGTCCCCCTTACAGGGATTGAGACCCAGTACTTC
14,-,TRBJ2-3,TRBV4-2,-,CASSQATAKDTQYF,TGTGCCAGCAGCCAAGCTACCGCTAAGGATACGCAGTATTTT
13,-,TRBJ2-7,TRBV19,-,CASSISPQYEQYF,TGTGCCAGTAGTATCTCTCCCCAATACGAGCAGTACTTC
16,-,TRBJ2-1,TRBV5-1,-,CASSLGGGLSYNEQFF,TGCGCCAGCAGCTTGGGAGGCGGGTTATCCTACAATGAGCAGTTCTTC
15,-,TRBJ2-6,TRBV6-5,-,CASSYREAGANVLTF,TGTGCCAGCAGTTACAGGGAGGCTGGGGCCAACGTCCTGACTTTC
15,-,TRBJ1-2,TRBV5-6,once,CASSLTTGKTYGYTF,TGTGCCAGCAGCTTGACCACAGGGAAGACCTATGGCTACACCTTC
13,-,TRBJ1-5,TRBV7-8,-,CASSVQGDQPQHF,TGTGCCAGCAGCGTACAGGGTGATCAGCCCCAGCATTTT
14,TRBD1,TRBJ1-2,TRBV14,-,CASSQLQGARGYTF,TGTGCCAGCAGCCAATTACAGGGGGCGCGGGGCTACACCTTC
13,-,TRBJ2-7,TRBV27,-,CASSPGGSYEQYF,TGTGCCAGCAGTCCGGGCGGTTCGTACGAGCAGTACTTC
15,TRBD2,TRBJ2-3,TRBV5-4,-,CASSPGLAPTDTQYF,TGTGCCAGCAGCCCGGGACTAGCACCCACAGATACGCAGTATTTT
16,-,TRBJ1-3,TRBV19,-,CASSLTTWENGNTIYF,TGTGCCAGTAGTCTCACCACATGGGAAAATGGAAACACCATATATTTT
14,-,TRBJ1-1,TRBV6-6,few,CASTPRASNTEAFF,TGTGCCAGCACCCCCCGGGCTTCGAACACTGAAGCTTTCTTT
16,-,TRBJ2-3,TRBV7-8,-,CASSQDRVFRTDTQYF,TGTGCCAGCAGCCAGGACAGAGTTTTTCGCACAGATACGCAGTATTTT
15,-,TRBJ1-2,TRBV5-1,-,CASGLVQAPNYGYTF,TGCGCCAGCGGCTTGGTACAGGCCCCCAACTATGGCTACACCTTC
14,-,TRBJ2-7,TRBV27,-,CASSPTGLPYEQYF,TGTGCCAGCAGCCCGACAGGACTACCCTACGAGCAGTACTTC
12,-,TRBJ2-1,TRBV30,few,CASRLGYNEQFF,TGTGCCTCCCGTCTCGGATACAATGAGCAGTTCTTC
12,-,TRBJ1-1,TRBV30,-,CARTTGGPEAFF,TGTGCCCGGACAACCGGGGGGCCTGAAGCTTTCTTT
14,TRBD1,TRBJ2-3,TRBV19,-,CASSMRQGTDTQYF,TGTGCCAGTAGTATGAGACAGGGAACGGATACGCAGTATTTT
16,-,TRBJ1-5,TRBV6-1,-,CASSESSRAGNQPQHF,TGTGCCAGCAGTGAATCGTCCAGGGCCGGCAATCAGCCCCAGCATTTT
13,-,TRBJ2-3,TRBV29-1,once,CSVVWPSTDTQYF,TGCAGCGTTGTTTGGCCCAGCACAGATACGCAGTATTTT
15,TRBD2,TRBJ2-5,TRBV5-6,-,CASSLAGLAGGTQYF,TGTGCCAGCAGCTTGGCAGGACTAGCGGGAGGGACCCAGTACTTC
15,-,TRBJ2-7,TRBV10-2,-,CASSESGGELYEQYF,TGCGCCAGCAGTGAGTCAGGGGGAGAGCTCTACGAGCAGTACTTC
16,-,TRBJ1-2,TRBV30,-,CAWSVGRLPWDYGYTF,TGTGCCTGGAGTGTAGGCAGACTTCCCTGGGACTATGGCTACACCTTC
17,-,TRBJ2-7,TRBV5-1,few,CASSSRIRGLGDYEQYF,TGCGCCAGCAGCTCTCGCATTAGGGGCCTTGGGGACTACGAGCAGTACTTC
13,-,TRBJ2-7,TRBV7-2,-,CASSWDKSYEQYF,TGTGCCAGCAGCTGGGACAAGTCCTACGAGCAGTACTTC
19,TRBD1,TRBJ1-2,TRBV9,-,CASSVFSRQGAEDVYGYTF,TGTGCCAGCAGCGTATTTTCCCGACAGGGGGCAGAAGATGTCTATGGCTACACCTTC
12,-,TRBJ1-1,TRBV11-3,-,CASSDSSSEAFF,TGTGCCAGCAGCGATTCCTCGTCTGAAGCTTTCTTT
16,-,TRBJ2-2,TRBV4-3,-,CASSHTGTTGTGELFF,TGCGCCAGCAGCCATACCGGGACCACAGGCACCGGGGAGCTGTTTTTT
15,-,TRBJ1-1,TRBV5-4,-,CASSLQEIANTEAFF,TGTGCCAGCAGCTTACAGGAGATTGCGAACACTGAAGCTTTCTTT
19,TRBD1,TRBJ1-6,TRBV6-1,-,CASSDRRGQEYSYNSPLHF,TGTGCCAGCAGTGATCGACGGGGACAGGAGTATTCGTATAATTCACCCCTCCACTTT
13,-,TRBJ1-1,TRBV12-5,-,CASGLDPFGEAFF,TGTGCTAGTGGCTTAGACCCGTTTGGAGAAGCTTTCTTT